The clone carrying this T cell receptor beta chain showed up just a few times. Its antigen is undetermined. As every portion of the isolated RNA was reverse transcribed, the sequencing read expressed TCRB transcripts. Libraries were prepared by immunoSEQ multiplex PCR; TCRdb keeps only in-frame clonotypes and omits some of them. In the table there are 810,000 or so clones, under 20% of which are singletons. This sample is drawn from a study of beta chain features in type 1 diabetes. The junction had 16 bases not matched to a gene; V was cut back by 5 bases and J by 3 bases. Germline loops: CDR1 MGHRA, CDR2 YSYEKL. The length of the CDR3 is 20 residues. Study findings and constraints: Within each of all four CD4+ subsets, Type 1 diabetes patients had TCRB CDR3s that were moderately but significantly shorter. Equally in patients and controls, shorter templates might have been favored by PCR.

The rearrangement uses TRBV4-1 and TRBJ2-1; 13 bases fit TRBD2. This TCR was recovered from a woman aged 18-29 years in good health. Sequences were obtained from naive CD4+ T cells from blood. The CDR3 nucleotides are TGCGCCAGCAGCAAAAGAGGTGGACTAGCGGGAGAGACTTACTACAATGAGCAGTTCTTC. This gives the protein CASSKRGGLAGETYYNEQFF.